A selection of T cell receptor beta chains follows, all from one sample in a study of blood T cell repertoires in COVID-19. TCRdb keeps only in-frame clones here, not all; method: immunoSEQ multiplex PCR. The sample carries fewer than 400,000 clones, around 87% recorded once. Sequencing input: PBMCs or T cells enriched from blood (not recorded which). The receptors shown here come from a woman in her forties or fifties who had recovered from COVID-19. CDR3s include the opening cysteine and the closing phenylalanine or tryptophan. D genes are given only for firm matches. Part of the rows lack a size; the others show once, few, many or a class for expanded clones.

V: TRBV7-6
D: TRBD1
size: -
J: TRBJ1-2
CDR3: CASSLAGDSPYTF
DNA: TGTGCCAGCAGCTTAGCCGGGGACAGTCCCTACACCTTC

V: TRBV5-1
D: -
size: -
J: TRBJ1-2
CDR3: CASSLTDTNYGYTF
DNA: TGCGCCAGCAGTCTCACAGATACTAACTATGGCTACACCTTC

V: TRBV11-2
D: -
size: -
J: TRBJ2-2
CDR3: CASSSLRGARNTGELFF
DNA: TGTGCCAGCAGCTCACTTCGCGGGGCCAGGAACACCGGGGAGCTGTTTTTT

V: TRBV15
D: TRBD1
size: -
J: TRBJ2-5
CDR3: CATSKGAYQETQYF
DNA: TGTGCCACCAGCAAGGGGGCGTACCAAGAGACCCAGTACTTC

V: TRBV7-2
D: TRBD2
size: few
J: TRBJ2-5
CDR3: CASSLGGGGETQYF
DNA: TGTGCCAGCAGCTTAGGCGGCGGGGGAGAGACCCAGTACTTC

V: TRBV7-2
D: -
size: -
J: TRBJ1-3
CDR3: CASSLDSATGNTIYF
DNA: TGTGCCAGCAGCTTGGACTCCGCGACGGGAAACACCATATATTTT

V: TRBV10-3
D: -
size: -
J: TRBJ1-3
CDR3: CAISPGGHSGNTIYF
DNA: TGTGCCATCAGTCCGGGGGGCCACTCTGGAAACACCATATATTTT

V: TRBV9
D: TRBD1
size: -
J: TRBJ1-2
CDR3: CASSRGDRDGYTF
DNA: TGTGCCAGCAGCCGGGGGGACAGGGATGGCTACACCTTC

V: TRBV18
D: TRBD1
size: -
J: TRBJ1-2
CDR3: CASSPLGTGYNYGYTF
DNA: TGTGCCAGCTCACCCCTGGGGACAGGTTACAACTATGGCTACACCTTC

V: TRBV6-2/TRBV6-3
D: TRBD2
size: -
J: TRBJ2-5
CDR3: CASSRAGGLRETQYF
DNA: TGTGCCAGCAGTCGAGCGGGGGGCCTCAGGGAGACCCAGTACTTC

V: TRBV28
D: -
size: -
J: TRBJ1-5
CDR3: CASSTDRYSNQPQHF
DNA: TGTGCCAGCAGTACGGACAGATATAGCAATCAGCCCCAGCATTTT

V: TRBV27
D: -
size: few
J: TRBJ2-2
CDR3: CASTYTDNTGELFF
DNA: TGTGCCAGCACTTACACAGACAACACCGGGGAGCTGTTTTTT

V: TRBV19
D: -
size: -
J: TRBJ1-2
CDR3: CASTRAGVDYGYTF
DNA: TGTGCCAGTACCCGGGCGGGAGTTGACTATGGCTACACCTTC

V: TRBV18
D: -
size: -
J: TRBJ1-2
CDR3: CASSPGDRYGYTF
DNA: TGTGCCAGCTCACCAGGAGATCGTTATGGCTACACCTTC

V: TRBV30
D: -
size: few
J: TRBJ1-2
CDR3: CAWSVSGAEGYTF
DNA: TGTGCCTGGAGTGTATCAGGGGCAGAAGGCTACACCTTC

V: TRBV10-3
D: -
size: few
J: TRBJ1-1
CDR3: CAISESKVQGNTEAFF
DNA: TGTGCCATCAGTGAGTCGAAGGTACAGGGGAACACTGAAGCTTTCTTT

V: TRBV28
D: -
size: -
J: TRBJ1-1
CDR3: CASSPGGGRATEAFF
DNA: TGTGCCAGCAGTCCCGGGGGTGGGAGGGCCACTGAAGCTTTCTTT

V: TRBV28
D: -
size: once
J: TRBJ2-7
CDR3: CASSFLDNYEQYF
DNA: TGTGCCAGCAGTTTCCTGGACAACTACGAGCAGTACTTC

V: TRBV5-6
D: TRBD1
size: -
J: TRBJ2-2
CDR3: CASRRKGGAITGELFF
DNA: TGTGCCAGCAGACGTAAAGGGGGCGCGATCACCGGGGAGCTGTTTTTT

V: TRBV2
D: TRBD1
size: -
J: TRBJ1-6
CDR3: CASLPSDRFNSPLHF
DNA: TGTGCCAGCCTTCCCTCGGACAGGTTTAATTCACCCCTCCACTTT

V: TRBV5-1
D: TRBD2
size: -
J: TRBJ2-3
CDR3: CASSLPSGGISTDTQYF
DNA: TGCGCCAGCAGCTTGCCTAGCGGGGGGATCAGCACAGATACGCAGTATTTT

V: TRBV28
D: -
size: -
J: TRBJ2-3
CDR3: CASTLPSGTTGTQYF
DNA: TGTGCCAGCACCTTGCCCTCGGGAACAACAGGGACGCAGTATTTT

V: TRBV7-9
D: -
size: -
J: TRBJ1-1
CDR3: CASSPPAGQVTEAFF
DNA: TGTGCCAGCAGCCCTCCGGCAGGGCAAGTCACTGAAGCTTTCTTT

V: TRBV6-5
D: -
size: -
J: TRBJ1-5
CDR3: CASSRGGVGNQPQHF
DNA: TGTGCCAGCAGTCGAGGAGGAGTCGGCAATCAGCCCCAGCATTTT

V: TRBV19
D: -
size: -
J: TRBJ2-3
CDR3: CASSNGGKQGTDTQYF
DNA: TGTGCCAGTAGTAATGGGGGGAAACAGGGCACAGATACGCAGTATTTT

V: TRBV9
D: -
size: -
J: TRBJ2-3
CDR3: CASSVGPSTTSDTQYF
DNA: TGTGCCAGCAGCGTAGGGCCTAGCACCACCTCGGATACGCAGTATTTT

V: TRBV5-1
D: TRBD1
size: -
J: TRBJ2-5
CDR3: CASSEGTGGRGTQYF
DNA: TGCGCCAGCAGCGAGGGGACAGGGGGCAGGGGGACCCAGTACTTC

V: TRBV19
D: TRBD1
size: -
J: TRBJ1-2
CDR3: CASSMRTGARVPYGYTF
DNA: TGTGCCAGTAGTATGAGGACAGGGGCGAGGGTCCCCTATGGCTACACCTTC

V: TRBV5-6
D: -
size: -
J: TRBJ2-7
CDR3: CASSLQGYEQYF
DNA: TGTGCCAGCAGCTTGCAGGGGTACGAGCAGTACTTC

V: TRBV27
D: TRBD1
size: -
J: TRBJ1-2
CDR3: CASSLSGGVYGYTF
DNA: TGTGCCAGCAGTTTGTCAGGGGGCGTCTATGGCTACACCTTC

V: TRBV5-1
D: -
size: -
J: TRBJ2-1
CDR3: CASSAGLTHDNEQFF
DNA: TGCGCCAGCAGTGCCGGGTTAACCCACGACAATGAGCAGTTCTTC

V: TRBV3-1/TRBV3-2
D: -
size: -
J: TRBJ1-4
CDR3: CASSQLNPGSTEKLFF
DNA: TGTGCCAGCAGCCAGTTAAATCCCGGGAGTACTGAAAAACTGTTTTTT

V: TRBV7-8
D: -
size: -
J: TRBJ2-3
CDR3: CASSPTRDSGITDTQYF
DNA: TGTGCCAGCAGCCCGACCCGGGATAGCGGAATCACAGATACGCAGTATTTT

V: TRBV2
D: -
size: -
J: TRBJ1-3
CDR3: CASSERSSGNTIYF
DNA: TGTGCCAGCAGTGAACGGAGCTCTGGAAACACCATATATTTT

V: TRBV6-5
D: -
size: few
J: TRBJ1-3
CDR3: CASSTGSAGNTIYF
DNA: TGTGCCAGCAGTACAGGGTCCGCTGGAAACACCATATATTTT

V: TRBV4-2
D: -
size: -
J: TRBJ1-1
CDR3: CASSPEQGMNTEAFF
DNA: TGTGCCAGCAGCCCTGAACAGGGAATGAACACTGAAGCTTTCTTT

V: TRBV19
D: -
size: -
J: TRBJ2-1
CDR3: CASSYGQSYNEQFF
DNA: TGTGCCAGTAGTTATGGACAGAGCTACAATGAGCAGTTCTTC

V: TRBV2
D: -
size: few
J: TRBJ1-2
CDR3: CASSEGGVDGYTF
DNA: TGTGCCAGCAGTGAGGGAGGGGTGGATGGCTACACCTTC

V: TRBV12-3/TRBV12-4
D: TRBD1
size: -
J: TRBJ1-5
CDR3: CASAAGGHQPQHF
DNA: TGTGCCAGCGCAGCAGGGGGCCACCAGCCCCAGCATTTT

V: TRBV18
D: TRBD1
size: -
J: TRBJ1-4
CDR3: CASSTAQGLKEKLFF
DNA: TGTGCCAGCTCAACGGCACAGGGGTTAAAAGAAAAACTGTTTTTT

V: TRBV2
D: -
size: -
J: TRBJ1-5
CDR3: CASSSRRDQPQHF
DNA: TGTGCCAGCAGTTCCCGCCGGGATCAGCCCCAGCATTTT

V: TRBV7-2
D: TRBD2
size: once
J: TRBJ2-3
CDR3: CASSSPSLARTDTQYF
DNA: TGTGCCAGCAGCTCGCCCTCACTAGCGCGCACAGATACGCAGTATTTT

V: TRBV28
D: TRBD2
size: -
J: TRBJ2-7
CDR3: CASSSLGTSVYEQYF
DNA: TGTGCCAGCAGTTCCCTGGGGACTAGCGTCTACGAGCAGTACTTC

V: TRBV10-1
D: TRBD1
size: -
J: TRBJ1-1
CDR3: CASRRGTGMIAFF
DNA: TGCGCCAGCCGAAGAGGGACAGGGATGATAGCTTTCTTT

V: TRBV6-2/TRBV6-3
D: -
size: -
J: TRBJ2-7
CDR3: CASSYGPHGWSSYEQYF
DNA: TGTGCCAGCAGTTACGGCCCGCACGGGTGGAGCTCCTACGAGCAGTACTTC